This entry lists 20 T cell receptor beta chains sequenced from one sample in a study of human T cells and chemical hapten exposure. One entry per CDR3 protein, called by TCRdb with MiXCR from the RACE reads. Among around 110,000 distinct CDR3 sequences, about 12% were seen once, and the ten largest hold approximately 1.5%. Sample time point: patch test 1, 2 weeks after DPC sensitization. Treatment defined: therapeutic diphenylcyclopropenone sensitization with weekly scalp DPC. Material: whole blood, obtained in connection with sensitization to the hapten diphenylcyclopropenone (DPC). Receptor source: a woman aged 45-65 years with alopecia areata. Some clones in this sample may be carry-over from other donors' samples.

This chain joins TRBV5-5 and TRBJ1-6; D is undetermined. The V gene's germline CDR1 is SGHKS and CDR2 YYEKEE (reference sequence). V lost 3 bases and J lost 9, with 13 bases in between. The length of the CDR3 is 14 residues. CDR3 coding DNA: TGTGCCAGCAGCTGGGGTCCGCCAATTTCACCCCTCCACTTT. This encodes CASSWGPPISPLHF. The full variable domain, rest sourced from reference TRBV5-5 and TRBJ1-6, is DAGVTQSPTHLIKTRGQQVTLRCSPISGHKSVSWYQQVLGQGPQFIFQYYEKEERGRGNFPDRFSARQFPNYSSELNVNALLLGDSALYLCASSWGPPISPLHFGNGTRLTVT.

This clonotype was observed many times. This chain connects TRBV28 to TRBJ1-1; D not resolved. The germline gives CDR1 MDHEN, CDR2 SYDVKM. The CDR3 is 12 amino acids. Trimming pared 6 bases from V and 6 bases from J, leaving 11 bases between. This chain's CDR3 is CASSPIFPEAFF. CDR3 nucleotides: TGTGCCAGCAGCCCTATATTTCCTGAAGCTTTCTTT.

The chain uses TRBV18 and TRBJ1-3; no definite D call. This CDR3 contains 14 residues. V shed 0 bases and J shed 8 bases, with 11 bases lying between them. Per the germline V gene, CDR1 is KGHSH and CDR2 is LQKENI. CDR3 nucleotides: TGTGCCAGCTCACCACCCGGGCCTACAGACACCATATATTTT. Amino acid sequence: CASSPPGPTDTIYF.

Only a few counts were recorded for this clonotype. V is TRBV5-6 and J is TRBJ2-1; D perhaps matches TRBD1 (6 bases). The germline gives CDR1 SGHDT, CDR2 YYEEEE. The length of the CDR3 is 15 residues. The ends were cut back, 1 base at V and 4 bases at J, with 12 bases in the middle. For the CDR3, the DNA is TGTGCCAGCAGCTTGCGGGACAAACCTTACAATGAGCAGTTCTTC. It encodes CASSLRDKPYNEQFF.

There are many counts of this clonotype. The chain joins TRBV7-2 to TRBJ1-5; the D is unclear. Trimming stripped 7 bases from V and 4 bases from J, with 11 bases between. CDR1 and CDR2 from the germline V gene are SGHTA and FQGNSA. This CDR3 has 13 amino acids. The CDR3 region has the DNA TGTGCCAGCACCCAAAATGGGAATCAGCCCCAGCATTTT. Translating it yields CASTQNGNQPQHF.

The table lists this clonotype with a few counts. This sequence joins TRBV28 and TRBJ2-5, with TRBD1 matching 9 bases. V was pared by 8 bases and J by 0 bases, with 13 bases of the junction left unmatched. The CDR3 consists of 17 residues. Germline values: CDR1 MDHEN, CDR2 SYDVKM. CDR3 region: CASPTGGGPTYQETQYF. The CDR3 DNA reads TGTGCCAGCCCCACAGGGGGCGGCCCGACTTACCAAGAGACCCAGTACTTC.

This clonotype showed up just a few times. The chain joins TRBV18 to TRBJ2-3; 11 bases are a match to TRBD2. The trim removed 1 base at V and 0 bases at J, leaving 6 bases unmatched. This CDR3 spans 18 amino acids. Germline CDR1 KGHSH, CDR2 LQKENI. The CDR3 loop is CASSPLGTSGVSTDTQYF. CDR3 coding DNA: TGTGCCAGCTCACCACTCGGGACTAGCGGTGTAAGCACAGATACGCAGTATTTT.

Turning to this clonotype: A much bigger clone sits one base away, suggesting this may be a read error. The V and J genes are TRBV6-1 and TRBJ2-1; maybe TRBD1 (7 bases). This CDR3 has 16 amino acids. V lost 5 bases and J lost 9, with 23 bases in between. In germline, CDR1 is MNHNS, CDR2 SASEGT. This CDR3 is CASSTRRGPRSFEQFF. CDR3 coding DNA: TGTGCCAGCAGTACGCGGAGGGGGCCCCGATCGTTTGAGCAGTTCTTC.

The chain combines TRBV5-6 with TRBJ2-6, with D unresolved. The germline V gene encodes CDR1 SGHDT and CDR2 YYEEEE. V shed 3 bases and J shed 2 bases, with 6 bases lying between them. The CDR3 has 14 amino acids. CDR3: CASSSTAGANVLTF. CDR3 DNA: TGTGCCAGCAGCTCGACTGCTGGGGCCAACGTCCTGACTTTC. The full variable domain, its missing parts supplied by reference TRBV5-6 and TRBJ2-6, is DAGVTQSPTHLIKTRGQQVTLRCSPKSGHDTVSWYQQALGQGPQFIFQYYEEEERQRGNFPDRFSGHQFPNYSSELNVNALLLGDSALYLCASSSTAGANVLTFGAGSRLTVL.

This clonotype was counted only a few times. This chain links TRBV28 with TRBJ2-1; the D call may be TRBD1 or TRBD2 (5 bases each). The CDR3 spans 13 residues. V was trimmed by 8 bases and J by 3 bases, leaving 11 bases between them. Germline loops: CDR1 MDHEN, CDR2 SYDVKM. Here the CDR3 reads CASGDGIYNEQFF. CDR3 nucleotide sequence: TGTGCCAGCGGGGACGGGATCTACAATGAGCAGTTCTTC.

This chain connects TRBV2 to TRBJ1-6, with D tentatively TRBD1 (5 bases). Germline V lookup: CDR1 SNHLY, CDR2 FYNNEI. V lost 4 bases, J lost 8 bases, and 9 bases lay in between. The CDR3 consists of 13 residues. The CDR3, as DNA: TGTGCCAGCAGTGCAGGGAACGATTCACCCCTCCACTTT. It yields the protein CASSAGNDSPLHF.

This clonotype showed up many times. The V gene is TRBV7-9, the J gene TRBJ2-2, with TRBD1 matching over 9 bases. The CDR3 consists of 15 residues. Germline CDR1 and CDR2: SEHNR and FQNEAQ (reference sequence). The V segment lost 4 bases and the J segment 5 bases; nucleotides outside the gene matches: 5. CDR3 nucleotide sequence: TGTGCCAGCAGCTGGGGACAGGGAGTTACCGGGGAGCTGTTTTTT. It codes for CASSWGQGVTGELFF.

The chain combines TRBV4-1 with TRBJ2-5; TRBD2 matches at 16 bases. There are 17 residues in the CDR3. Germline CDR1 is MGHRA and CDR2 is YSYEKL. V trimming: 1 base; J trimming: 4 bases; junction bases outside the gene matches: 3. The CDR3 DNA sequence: TGCGCCAGCAGCCAAGCGGGACTAGCGGGAGGGGGAGAGACCCAGTACTTC. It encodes CASSQAGLAGGGETQYF.

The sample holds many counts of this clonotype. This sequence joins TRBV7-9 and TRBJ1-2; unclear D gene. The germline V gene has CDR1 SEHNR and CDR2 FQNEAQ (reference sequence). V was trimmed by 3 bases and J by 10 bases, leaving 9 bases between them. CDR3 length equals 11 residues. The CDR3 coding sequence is TGTGCCAGCAGCTTCGAGGAAGACTACACCTTC. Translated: CASSFEEDYTF.

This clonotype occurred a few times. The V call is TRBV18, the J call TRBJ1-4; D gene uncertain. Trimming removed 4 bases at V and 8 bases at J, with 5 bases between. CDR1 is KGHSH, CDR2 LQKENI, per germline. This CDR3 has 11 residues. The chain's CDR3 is CASSRTEKLFF. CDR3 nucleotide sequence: TGTGCCAGCTCACGGACGGAAAAACTGTTTTTT.

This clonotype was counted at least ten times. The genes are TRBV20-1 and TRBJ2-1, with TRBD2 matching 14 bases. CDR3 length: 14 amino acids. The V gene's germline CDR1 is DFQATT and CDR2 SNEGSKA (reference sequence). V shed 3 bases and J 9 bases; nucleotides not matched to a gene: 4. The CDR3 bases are TGCAGTGCTAGGACTAGCGGGAGGGCCGGTGAGCAGTTCTTC. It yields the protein CSARTSGRAGEQFF.

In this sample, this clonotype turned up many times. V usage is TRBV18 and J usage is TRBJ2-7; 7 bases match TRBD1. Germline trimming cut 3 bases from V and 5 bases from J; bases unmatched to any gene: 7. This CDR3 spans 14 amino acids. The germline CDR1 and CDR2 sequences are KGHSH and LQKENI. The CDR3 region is CASSPRDRFNEQYF. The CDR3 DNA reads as TGTGCCAGCTCACCGAGGGACAGATTCAACGAGCAGTACTTC.

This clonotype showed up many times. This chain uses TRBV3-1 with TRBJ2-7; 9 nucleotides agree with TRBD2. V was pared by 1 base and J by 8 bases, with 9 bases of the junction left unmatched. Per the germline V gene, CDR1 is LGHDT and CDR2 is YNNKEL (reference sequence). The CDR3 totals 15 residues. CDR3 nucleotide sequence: TGTGCCAGCAGCCAAGTGGGACTAGCTGCGACCCAGCAGTACTTC. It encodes CASSQVGLAATQQYF.

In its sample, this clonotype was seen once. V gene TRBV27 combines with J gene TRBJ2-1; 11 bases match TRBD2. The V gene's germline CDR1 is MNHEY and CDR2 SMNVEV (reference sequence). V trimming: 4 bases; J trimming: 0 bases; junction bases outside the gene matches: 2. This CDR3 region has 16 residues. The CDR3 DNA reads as TGTGCCAGCAGTTCTACTAGCGGGGGCTCCTACAATGAGCAGTTCTTC. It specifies CASSSTSGGSYNEQFF.

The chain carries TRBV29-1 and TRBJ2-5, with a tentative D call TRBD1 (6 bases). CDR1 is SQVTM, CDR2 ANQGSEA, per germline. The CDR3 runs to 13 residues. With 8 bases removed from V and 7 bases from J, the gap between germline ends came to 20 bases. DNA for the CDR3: TGCAGCCCCTCGCAGGGGTGGGAAGGGACCCAGTACTTC. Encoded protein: CSPSQGWEGTQYF. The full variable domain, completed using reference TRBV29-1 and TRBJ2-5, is SAVISQKPSRDICQRGTSLTIQCQVDSQVTMMFWYRQQPGQSLTLIATANQGSEATYESGFVIDKFPISRPNLTFSTLTVSNMSPEDSSIYLCSPSQGWEGTQYFGPGTRLLVL.